One and the same sample provided the 14 T cell receptor beta chains below, sequenced in a study of T cell responses to AZD1222 COVID-19 vaccine. Method: immunoSEQ multiplex PCR; TCRdb's copy keeps in-frame clones and lacks some. The data hold some 120,000 clones, with approximately 88% observed a single time. Material: peripheral blood, obtained 28 days after the second AZD1222 dose. Receptors were obtained from an adult who received the AZD1222 COVID-19 vaccine.

This CDR3 reads CASSLVAKNIQYF. The CDR3 region has the DNA TGTGCCAGCAGCTTAGTGGCCAAAAACATTCAGTACTTC. V and J are TRBV7-2 and TRBJ2-4, with D unclear. Trimming left V 1 base short and J 1 base short, with 2 bases between. The CDR3 runs to 13 residues. Per the germline V gene, CDR1 is SGHTA and CDR2 is FQGNSA.

The genes are TRBV4-2 and TRBJ2-1; 11 bases match TRBD2. Per the germline V gene, CDR1 is LGHNA and CDR2 is YNFKEQ. This CDR3 is built from 15 residues. J lost 10 bases, V lost 4 bases, and 9 bases had no gene match. CDR3 amino acids: CASSPRLAGGVEQFF. The CDR3 DNA sequence: TGTGCCAGCAGCCCGCGGCTAGCGGGAGGAGTAGAGCAGTTCTTC.

Here the CDR3 DNA reads TGTGCCAGCAGAGAACAGGGTGCAACTAATGAAAAACTGTTTTTT. Translation gives CASREQGATNEKLFF. This chain uses TRBV5-6 with TRBJ1-4; maybe TRBD1 (6 bases). Germline V CDR1 and CDR2: SGHDT, YYEEEE. V shed 5 bases and J shed 0 bases, with 11 bases lying between them. The CDR3 runs to 15 residues.

The chain joins TRBV11-2 to TRBJ2-7; maybe TRBD2 (6 bases). This CDR3 is 15 amino acids long. Trimming pared 1 base from V and 5 bases from J, leaving 15 bases between. The germline V gene has CDR1 SGHAT and CDR2 FQNNGV. CDR3 sequence reads: CASSLAGLTIHEQYF. CDR3 nucleotide sequence: TGTGCCAGCAGCTTAGCTGGACTAACCATTCACGAGCAGTACTTC.

The chain uses TRBV15 and TRBJ2-5, with unresolved D. This CDR3 is built from 13 residues. Germline CDR1 is LNHNV and CDR2 is YYDKDF (reference sequence). V was clipped by 0 bases and J by 2 bases, with 4 bases between them. The CDR3 is CATSRDKQETQYF. In nucleotides, the CDR3 is TGTGCCACCAGCAGAGATAAACAAGAGACCCAGTACTTC.

V gene TRBV24-1 combines with J gene TRBJ2-1, with 14 nucleotides matching TRBD2. The CDR3 is made up of 14 amino acids. In germline, CDR1 is KGHDR, CDR2 SFDVKD. After removal of 10 bases from V and 7 bases from J, the junction contained 5 bases not matched to a gene. The CDR3 loop is CATGLAGELNEQFF. The DNA for the CDR3 is TGTGCCACGGGACTAGCGGGAGAATTGAATGAGCAGTTCTTC.

CDR3 nucleotides: TGTGCCAGCAGCCTAAACAGGGAACGGGGCTACACCTTC. Protein: CASSLNRERGYTF. The chain joins TRBV6-5 to TRBJ1-2, with TRBD1 as a possible D gene (6 bases). The CDR3 sequence is 13 residues long. V lost 6 bases and J 8 bases, leaving 16 bases between the germline ends. The V gene's germline CDR1 is MNHEY and CDR2 SVGAGI.

The chain links TRBV24-1 to TRBJ2-3; TRBD2 matches 12 bases. J lost 6 bases, V lost 9 bases, and 9 bases had no gene match. Germline CDR1 reads KGHDR; CDR2 reads SFDVKD. The CDR3 has 15 amino acids. The CDR3 DNA sequence: TGTGCCACCTCCTCTCTAGCGGGAGGGCGGGATACGCAGTATTTT. Its translation: CATSSLAGGRDTQYF.

This chain links TRBV5-1 with TRBJ1-6, with 9 nucleotides matching TRBD1. The CDR3 has 15 amino acids. J gave up 10 bases and V 0 bases, and 5 bases lay outside the gene matches. The germline CDR1 and CDR2 sequences are SGHRS and YFSETQ. CDR3 bases: TGCGCCAGCAGCTTGGGGGGACAGGGAGGCTCACCCCTCCACTTT. Protein: CASSLGGQGGSPLHF. The variable domain in full, with the rest retrieved from reference TRBV5-1 and TRBJ1-6, is KAGVTQTPRYLIKTRGQQVTLSCSPISGHRSVSWYQQTPGQGLQFLFEYFSETQRNKGNFPGRFSGRQFSNSRSEMNVSTLELGDSALYLCASSLGGQGGSPLHFGNGTRLTVT.

The chain uses TRBV11-2 and TRBJ2-7; 9 nucleotides agree with TRBD1. The germline V gene encodes CDR1 SGHAT and CDR2 FQNNGV. This CDR3 has 15 amino acids. Germline trimming cut 4 bases from V and 5 bases from J; bases unmatched to any gene: 9. CDR3 region: CASSYSGTGLDEQYF. CDR3 DNA: TGTGCCAGCAGCTATTCCGGGACAGGGCTAGACGAGCAGTACTTC. Looking up the rest from reference TRBV11-2 and TRBJ2-7 gives the full variable domain: EAGVAQSPRYKIIEKRQSVAFWCNPISGHATLYWYQQILGQGPKLLIQFQNNGVVDDSQLPKDRFSAERLKGVDSTLKIQPAKLEDSAVYLCASSYSGTGLDEQYFGPGTRLTVT.

A note on this clone: Its ends do not fully match the called genes, so a read error is possible. The genes are TRBV5-1 and TRBJ1-6; 11 nucleotides agree with TRBD1. The length of the CDR3 is 17 residues. Germline V CDR1 and CDR2: SGHRS, YFSETQ. CDR3 in DNA: TGCGCCAGCAGCCTGGACAGGGGGCGCTCCGATAATTCACCCCTCCACTTT. This gives the protein CASSLDRGRSDNSPLHF.

This clone has a single count. The chain joins TRBV2 to TRBJ2-7; 7 bases line up with TRBD1. The CDR3 has 13 residues. Germline V gene lookup returns CDR1 SNHLY and CDR2 FYNNEI. V was pared by 6 bases and J by 4 bases, with 6 bases of the junction left unmatched. CDR3 in DNA: TGTGCCAGCAGGGGGACAGCGATGTACGAGCAGTACTTC. Its protein product is CASRGTAMYEQYF.

The chain uses TRBV6-6 and TRBJ1-4; 7 bases are shared with TRBD1. Per germline, CDR1 MNHNY and CDR2 SVGAGI (reference sequence). Trimming cost V 5 bases and J 4 bases; bases outside gene matches: 10. The CDR3 length is 16 residues. The CDR3 nucleotides are TGTGCCAGCAGTCCCCTCGGACAGGTCTTTAATGAAAAACTGTTTTTT. This translates into CASSPLGQVFNEKLFF.

In its sample, this clone is medium-sized. The gene calls are TRBV6-4 and TRBJ2-3; TRBD2 aligns across 8 bases. Per the germline V gene, CDR1 is MRHNA and CDR2 is SNTAGT. The CDR3 length is 13 residues. Unmatched junction bases numbered 2, after V lost 0 bases and J lost 9 bases. Here the CDR3 reads CASSDSASGTQYF. CDR3 nucleotide sequence: TGTGCCAGCAGTGACTCTGCTAGCGGGACGCAGTATTTT.